What follows are 20 T cell receptor beta chains derived from one specimen sequenced in a study of shared clonotypes between healthy human individuals. The method was immunoSEQ multiplex PCR; TCRdb's version includes in-frame clones alone and lacks a portion of them. The data hold 2 million to 2.5 million clones, with 80% to 95% observed a single time. Specimen: naive CD4+ T cells from PBMCs. Regarding subset: CD45RA+ positively selected. The source of these receptors is a man younger than 35 in good health. Some clones in this sample may be carry-over from other donors' samples.

V gene TRBV30 combines with J gene TRBJ2-7; D possibly corresponds to TRBD2 (6 bases). CDR3 size: 13 residues. From germline, CDR1 is GTSNPN and CDR2 SVGIG (reference sequence). The germline V and J ends were trimmed by 2 bases and 4 bases, with 12 bases remaining between them. The CDR3 sequence: CAWSNGGLYEQYF. The CDR3 nucleotides are TGTGCCTGGAGTAACGGGGGTTTATACGAGCAGTACTTC.

V usage is TRBV4-2 and J usage is TRBJ1-4, with D possibly matching TRBD1 (5 bases). Germline CDR1 reads LGHNA; CDR2 reads YNFKEQ. The V and J ends lost 2 bases and 4 bases respectively, with 20 bases between them. The CDR3 loop spans 18 amino acids. The CDR3 region is CASSQWRGQQDLNEKLFF. CDR3 nucleotides: TGTGCCAGCAGCCAATGGAGGGGTCAACAGGATCTTAATGAAAAACTGTTTTTT.

The chain combines TRBV7-8 with TRBJ2-2; 11 bases fit TRBD2. The CDR3 sequence is 19 residues long. In germline, CDR1 is SGHVS, CDR2 FQNEAQ. V dropped 5 bases and J dropped 4; count of bases not matched to a gene: 15. This chain's CDR3 is CASSKMMSGLAEFTGELFF. The CDR3 nucleotides are TGTGCCAGCAGCAAAATGATGTCGGGACTAGCGGAATTCACCGGGGAGCTGTTTTTT.

V is TRBV29-1 and J is TRBJ2-7; TRBD1 agrees at 10 bases. CDR1 and CDR2 (germline): SQVTM, ANQGSEA. The CDR3 spans 14 residues. The junction had 3 bases not matched to a gene; V was cut back by 4 bases and J by 0 bases. The CDR3 region is CSVAGQGGSYEQYF. The CDR3 coding sequence is TGCAGCGTTGCAGGACAGGGGGGCTCCTACGAGCAGTACTTC.

Worth noting for this clone: Sequence at one end of the junction differs from germline and may be a read error. This chain connects TRBV11-2 to TRBJ2-5; D gene unclear. CDR3 length: 14 residues. Germline CDR1 SGHAT, CDR2 FQNNGV. The CDR3 reads CASSPLGPLNTPNF. CDR3 nucleotide sequence: TGTGCCAGCAGCCCCTTAGGCCCTCTTAACACCCCAAACTTC.

The rearrangement links TRBV5-4 to TRBJ2-1; D is perhaps TRBD2 (6 bases). This CDR3 region has 15 residues. Trimming shortened V by 3 bases and J by 6 bases, and 16 bases separated the two germline ends. Germline CDR1 SGHNT, CDR2 YYREEE (reference sequence). The CDR3 loop reads CASSSGLSAPNEQFF. As DNA, the CDR3 is TGTGCCAGCAGCTCGGGACTTTCAGCCCCCAATGAGCAGTTCTTC.

This rearrangement joins TRBV7-2 to TRBJ2-1; a weak D match, TRBD2 (5 bases). Trimming shortened V by 0 bases and J by 5 bases, and 11 bases separated the two germline ends. The CDR3 is 15 residues long. CDR1 SGHTA and CDR2 FQGNSA come from the germline V gene. In nucleotides, the CDR3 is TGTGCCAGCAGCTTAGCACGGGGAGTAAACAATGAGCAGTTCTTC. This sequence encodes CASSLARGVNNEQFF.

The chain is built from TRBV30 and TRBJ2-1, with D unclear. This CDR3 spans 14 amino acids. The V and J ends lost 1 base and 9 bases respectively, with 16 bases between them. Germline loops: CDR1 GTSNPN, CDR2 SVGIG (reference sequence). CDR3: CAWSAVNLWGEQFF. CDR3 in DNA: TGTGCCTGGAGTGCCGTGAATCTTTGGGGTGAGCAGTTCTTC.

The chain uses TRBV2 and TRBJ1-5, with TRBD1 matching 8 bases. The V and J ends lost 2 bases and 6 bases, in that order; junction bases with no gene match: 9. This CDR3 comprises 16 residues. Germline values: CDR1 SNHLY, CDR2 FYNNEI. CDR3: CASSEQGAYYVQPQHF. The CDR3 bases are TGTGCCAGCAGTGAACAGGGGGCCTACTATGTTCAGCCCCAGCATTTT. Full variable domain (outside the CDR3, taken from reference TRBV2 and TRBJ1-5): EPEVTQTPSHQVTQMGQEVILRCVPISNHLYFYWYRQILGQKVEFLVSFYNNEISEKSEIFDDQFSVERPDGSNFTLKIRSTKLEDSAMYFCASSEQGAYYVQPQHFGDGTRLSIL.

This chain joins TRBV7-2 and TRBJ1-1; 9 bases map to TRBD1. J was trimmed by 3 bases and V by 5 bases; bases with no gene match: 4. The CDR3 consists of 14 residues. Germline V lookup: CDR1 SGHTA, CDR2 FQGNSA. CDR3 residues: CASSRTGVYTEAFF. The CDR3 DNA is TGTGCCAGCAGCAGGACAGGGGTGTACACTGAAGCTTTCTTT.

This chain uses TRBV5-1 with TRBJ2-1; TRBD2 matches at 14 bases. Germline CDR1 is SGHRS and CDR2 is YFSETQ. The CDR3 has 16 amino acids. The V gene end was trimmed by 0 bases and the J gene end by 9 bases; junction bases not matched to a gene: 5. This CDR3 reads CASSLGLAGGLVEQFF. The CDR3 coding sequence is TGCGCCAGCAGCTTGGGACTAGCGGGAGGGCTCGTTGAGCAGTTCTTC.

This clone was observed a single time. The chain recombines TRBV27 with TRBJ1-1; the match to TRBD1 covers 7 bases. Germline CDR1 and CDR2: MNHEY and SMNVEV (reference sequence). The CDR3 consists of 14 residues. With V trimmed by 8 bases and J by 5 bases, 11 bases remained unmatched. CDR3 amino acids: CASLNRDSPTEAFF. The CDR3 coding sequence is TGTGCCAGCCTCAACAGGGACAGCCCTACTGAAGCTTTCTTT.

V usage is TRBV5-1 and J usage is TRBJ1-1, with D possibly being TRBD1 (6 bases). Germline lookup yields CDR1 SGHRS and CDR2 YFSETQ. Trimming removed 1 base at V and 4 bases at J, with 11 bases between. There are 14 residues in the CDR3. CDR3 residues: CASSLYRVSTEAFF. The CDR3 DNA sequence: TGCGCCAGCAGCTTGTACAGGGTAAGCACTGAAGCTTTCTTT. The whole variable domain, filled in from reference TRBV5-1 and TRBJ1-1, reads KAGVTQTPRYLIKTRGQQVTLSCSPISGHRSVSWYQQTPGQGLQFLFEYFSETQRNKGNFPGRFSGRQFSNSRSEMNVSTLELGDSALYLCASSLYRVSTEAFFGQGTRLTVV.

The chain is built from TRBV27 and TRBJ1-4; no clear D gene. The CDR3 consists of 16 residues. In germline, CDR1 is MNHEY, CDR2 SMNVEV (reference sequence). With 5 bases removed from V and 8 bases from J, the gap between germline ends came to 21 bases. For the CDR3, the DNA is TGTGCCAGCAGTACCGTCTTCGGGGAGATAGGAGAAAAACTGTTTTTT. Protein: CASSTVFGEIGEKLFF.

V gene TRBV6-1 combines with J gene TRBJ1-3; 7 positions match TRBD1. The V gene end was trimmed by 8 bases and the J gene end by 4 bases; junction bases not matched to a gene: 8. The germline V gene encodes CDR1 MNHNS and CDR2 SASEGT. The CDR3 totals 14 residues. The CDR3 nucleotides are TGTGCCAGCCTCCGGAGGGGGCTCGGAAACACCATATATTTT. Amino acids: CASLRRGLGNTIYF.

Concerning this clone itself: Other DNA sequences of this sample code for an identical CDR3. The V and J genes are TRBV5-1 and TRBJ2-3; TRBD1 matches 9 bases. Germline lookup yields CDR1 SGHRS and CDR2 YFSETQ. The CDR3 covers 15 residues. With V trimmed by 0 bases and J by 3 bases, 2 bases remained unmatched. Here the CDR3 reads CASSLGGQGTDTQYF. The DNA of the CDR3 is TGCGCCAGCAGCTTGGGGGGACAGGGAACAGATACGCAGTATTTT. Combining the CDR3 with reference TRBV5-1 and TRBJ2-3 gives the whole variable domain KAGVTQTPRYLIKTRGQQVTLSCSPISGHRSVSWYQQTPGQGLQFLFEYFSETQRNKGNFPGRFSGRQFSNSRSEMNVSTLELGDSALYLCASSLGGQGTDTQYFGPGTRLTVL.

This clone occurred once. The chain is built from TRBV11-1 and TRBJ2-1; D is possibly TRBD2 (5 bases). V lost 4 bases and J 11 bases, leaving 15 bases between the germline ends. Germline CDR1 SGHAT, CDR2 FQDESV (reference sequence). The CDR3 is 13 amino acids. The CDR3 sequence is CASSSPTGVKQFF. CDR3 nucleotides: TGTGCCAGCAGCTCCCCTACCGGGGTTAAGCAGTTCTTC.

This clone has only one observation. The chain recombines TRBV5-8 with TRBJ1-4; 9 positions match TRBD1. J was trimmed by 4 bases and V by 0 bases; bases with no gene match: 13. Germline V gives CDR1 SGHTS, CDR2 YDEGEE. This CDR3 is 19 amino acids long. CDR3 DNA: TGTGCCAGCAGCTTGGGAGGAGCAAACAGGGGGCAAAATAATGAAAAACTGTTTTTT. Its protein is CASSLGGANRGQNNEKLFF.

Concerning this clone itself: Other nucleotide sequences in the sample specify the same CDR3. The chain joins TRBV18 to TRBJ2-7; TRBD2 matches at 7 bases. The CDR3 is made up of 12 amino acids. Germline V gene sequence: CDR1 KGHSH, CDR2 LQKENI. V dropped 3 bases and J dropped 6; count of bases not matched to a gene: 2. The CDR3 reads CASSPSGGEQYF. The CDR3 DNA is TGTGCCAGCTCACCCTCGGGGGGCGAGCAGTACTTC.

This rearrangement joins TRBV29-1 to TRBJ2-2; 7 nucleotides line up with TRBD2. CDR1 and CDR2 from the germline V gene are SQVTM and ANQGSEA. The V and J ends lost 5 bases and 6 bases, in that order; junction bases with no gene match: 9. This CDR3 has 14 residues. This chain's CDR3 is CSVYEGGPPGELFF. CDR3 DNA: TGCAGCGTTTACGAGGGAGGGCCCCCCGGGGAGCTGTTTTTT.